Listed here are 6 T cell receptor beta chains from one sample, sequenced in a study of blood T cell repertoires in COVID-19. Produced via immunoSEQ multiplex PCR; TCRdb's table is partial and in-frame only. The table shows roughly 74,000 clones, with approximately 84% occurring only once. The sample was peripheral blood. The receptor source for this set is a man between 65 and 85 years old with acute or convalescent COVID-19.

The J gene is TRBJ2-1, the V gene TRBV13; perhaps TRBD2 as D (7 bases). The V end was cut by 5 bases, the J end by 6 bases, with 17 bases between. The CDR3 covers 15 residues. Germline assignment: CDR1 PRHDT and CDR2 FYEKMQ (reference sequence). CDR3 coding DNA: TGTGCCAGCAGCCCCGCCGGGGGGCAGGGCAATGAGCAGTTCTTC. This sequence encodes CASSPAGGQGNEQFF.

The J gene is TRBJ1-6, the V gene TRBV28, with D unclear. V was clipped by 3 bases and J by 5 bases, with 5 bases between them. Germline V gene lookup returns CDR1 MDHEN and CDR2 SYDVKM. The CDR3 totals 13 residues. CDR3 in amino acids: CASSFRDNSPLHF. The CDR3 coding sequence is TGTGCCAGCAGTTTTAGAGATAATTCACCCCTCCACTTT. Variable domain in full (rest from reference TRBV28 and TRBJ1-6): DVKVTQSSRYLVKRTGEKVFLECVQDMDHENMFWYRQDPGLGLRLIYFSYDVKMKEKGDIPEGYSVSREKKERFSLILESASTNQTSMYLCASSFRDNSPLHFGNGTRLTVT.

V gene TRBV6-1 combines with J gene TRBJ1-2; a weak D match, TRBD1 (6 bases). The CDR3 sequence is 13 residues long. The V end was cut by 3 bases, the J end by 3 bases, with 8 bases between. CDR1 is MNHNS and CDR2 is SASEGT in the germline V gene. The CDR3 sequence: CASSEGTHYGYTF. The CDR3 coding sequence is TGTGCCAGCAGTGAGGGGACACACTATGGCTACACCTTC.

This clone appeared a few times. This rearrangement joins TRBV3-1 (or the pseudogene TRBV3-2) to TRBJ2-1; D possibly corresponds to TRBD2 (6 bases). Germline V gene lookup returns CDR1 LGHDT and CDR2 YNNKEL (reference sequence). Trimming took 10 bases from V and 3 from J, leaving 16 bases between them. The CDR3 extends over 14 amino acids. The CDR3 is CATTPGVYYNEQFF. Written as DNA, the CDR3 is TGTGCCACCACCCCGGGGGTCTACTACAATGAGCAGTTCTTC.

This clone has just one count. This chain links TRBV24-1 with TRBJ2-2; TRBD2 agrees at 7 bases. V shed 3 bases and J 4 bases; nucleotides not matched to a gene: 7. The CDR3 is 16 residues long. Germline CDR1 is KGHDR and CDR2 is SFDVKD. The CDR3 loop reads CATSDVQREGTGELFF. CDR3 DNA: TGTGCCACCAGTGATGTCCAGCGGGAAGGCACCGGGGAGCTGTTTTTT.

J is TRBJ1-2 and V is TRBV12-3 or TRBV12-4; D is unresolved. V lost 0 bases and J 3 bases, leaving 5 bases between the germline ends. CDR3 length: 13 residues. The CDR3 nucleotides are TGTGCCAGCAGTTTAGCCGGGTACTATGGCTACACCTTC. Translation gives CASSLAGYYGYTF.